The T cell receptor beta chain described here comes from a study of blood T cell repertoires in COVID-19. Using immunoSEQ multiplex PCR, the repertoire was profiled, and TCRdb retains in-frame clones only, with some absent. The sample shows around 290,000 clones, approximately 89% of them seen only once. This CDR3 region has 15 residues. Germline CDR1 LGHDT, CDR2 YNNKEL (reference sequence). V lost 0 bases to trimming and J lost 2 bases, with 10 bases between them. The sequenced material came from peripheral blood. The chain carries TRBV3-1 (or the pseudogene TRBV3-2) and TRBJ1-2, with D unresolved. This sequence originates from a woman aged 30 to 39 with COVID-19, enrolled during active disease. The DNA of the CDR3 is TGTGCCAGCAGCCAAGATCGAGGGTACAACTATGGCTACACCTTC. It is translated as CASSQDRGYNYGYTF.